These 31 T cell receptor beta chains came from one sample sequenced in a study of cytomegalovirus exposure and HLA in healthy donors. PCR amplification relied on 60 Vbeta primers (plus 13 Jbeta primers). Here immunoSEQ multiplex PCR was the method, and the copy in TCRdb shows in-frame clones only, minus some. Here the sample spans about 200,000 clones, roughly 80% being singletons. Source material: PBMCs. The receptors come from a man aged 40-49 years in good health and CMV-seronegative.

This clone has more than one count but fewer than ten. V and J are TRBV5-5 and TRBJ1-1; TRBD1 matches 7 bases. Per germline, CDR1 SGHKS and CDR2 YYEKEE (reference sequence). V was pared by 2 bases and J by 0 bases, with 7 bases of the junction left unmatched. The CDR3 has 16 residues. The CDR3 DNA sequence: TGTGCCAGCAGCTTTCTGACAGGGCCTATGAACACTGAAGCTTTCTTT. Protein: CASSFLTGPMNTEAFF.

This clone was observed once. The CDR3 sequence is CASISRDSGNTEAFF. The CDR3 nucleotides read TGTGCCAGCATCTCCCGGGACTCCGGGAACACTGAAGCTTTCTTT. The chain couples TRBV2 to TRBJ1-1; maybe TRBD1 (5 bases). The germline gives CDR1 SNHLY, CDR2 FYNNEI. CDR3 size: 15 residues. The V and J ends lost 7 bases and 1 base respectively, with 16 bases between them.

The gene calls are TRBV10-3 and TRBJ1-2; TRBD1 might be the D (5 bases). Between the trimmed V and J ends, which lost 3 bases and 4 bases, there was a span of 18 bases. There are 16 residues in the CDR3. Germline CDR1 and CDR2: ENHRY and SYGVKD. In DNA form, the CDR3 reads TGTGCCATCAGTGATCTCGATCAGGGTTACAGCTATGGCTACACCTTC. Protein product: CAISDLDQGYSYGYTF.

This clone was observed a few times. The chain joins TRBV7-3 to TRBJ1-1, with 7 nucleotides matching TRBD1. This CDR3 is 15 amino acids long. V lost 2 bases, J lost 3 bases, and 6 bases stayed unmatched. CDR1 SGHTA and CDR2 FQGTGA come from the germline V gene. The chain's CDR3 is CASSLGVTGHTEAFF. The CDR3 DNA is TGTGCCAGCAGCTTAGGGGTGACAGGGCACACTGAAGCTTTCTTT.

The chain is built from TRBV7-8 and TRBJ1-1, with TRBD1 as a possible D gene (6 bases). Germline V lookup: CDR1 SGHVS, CDR2 FQNEAQ. This CDR3 has 16 amino acids. Deletions cut 5 bases from V and 0 bases from J, with 16 bases between. CDR3 sequence reads: CASSPRGASMNTEAFF. The CDR3 nucleotides read TGTGCCAGCAGCCCCCGGGGGGCCTCAATGAACACTGAAGCTTTCTTT.

This chain connects TRBV2 to TRBJ2-5, with a tentative D call TRBD2 (6 bases). Trimming left V 2 bases short and J 7 bases short, with 17 bases between. The CDR3 totals 15 residues. In germline, CDR1 is SNHLY, CDR2 FYNNEI. The DNA of the CDR3 is TGTGCCAGCAGTGAATGGCAGGAGGGACCCTTGACCCAGTACTTC. It encodes CASSEWQEGPLTQYF. Full variable domain (outside the CDR3, taken from reference TRBV2 and TRBJ2-5): EPEVTQTPSHQVTQMGQEVILRCVPISNHLYFYWYRQILGQKVEFLVSFYNNEISEKSEIFDDQFSVERPDGSNFTLKIRSTKLEDSAMYFCASSEWQEGPLTQYFGPGTRLLVL.

The chain uses TRBV19 and TRBJ2-1, with TRBD2 identical over 8 bases. The CDR3 extends over 15 amino acids. Germline CDR1 and CDR2: LNHDA and SQIVND (reference sequence). V dropped 6 bases and J dropped 7; count of bases not matched to a gene: 11. CDR3 bases: TGTGCCAGTAGCGGGAGGGCATCGGGGGGGAATGAGCAGTTCTTC. It codes for CASSGRASGGNEQFF. Supplemented by reference TRBV19 and TRBJ2-1, the full variable domain reads DGGITQSPKYLFRKEGQNVTLSCEQNLNHDAMYWYRQDPGQGLRLIYYSQIVNDFQKGDIAEGYSVSREKKESFPLTVTSAQKNPTAFYLCASSGRASGGNEQFFGPGTRLTVL.

The chain carries TRBV11-2 and TRBJ1-1; no definite D call. The germline CDR1 and CDR2 sequences are SGHAT and FQNNGV. The CDR3 length is 14 residues. The V end was cut by 2 bases, the J end by 7 bases, with 14 bases between. The CDR3 reads CASSLNLLFGEAFF. The CDR3 DNA is TGTGCCAGCAGCTTAAACTTGCTTTTTGGTGAAGCTTTCTTT.

With respect to this clone: This sample includes further DNA sequences coding for the same CDR3. The V and J genes are TRBV7-9 and TRBJ2-5; 8 nucleotides line up with TRBD2. The V segment lost 1 base and the J segment 2 bases; nucleotides outside the gene matches: 6. Looked up from germline, CDR1 is SEHNR and CDR2 is FQNEAQ (reference sequence). This CDR3 spans 16 amino acids. The CDR3 bases are TGTGCCAGCAGCTTAGACCAGCGGGAGCATCAAGAGACCCAGTACTTC. Encoded protein: CASSLDQREHQETQYF.

The rearrangement uses TRBV7-2 and TRBJ2-1, with 8 nucleotides matching TRBD1. The CDR3 has 16 amino acids. Germline V gene sequence: CDR1 SGHTA, CDR2 FQGNSA. J gave up 2 bases and V 5 bases, and 8 bases lay outside the gene matches. Written as DNA, the CDR3 is TGTGCCAGCAGCACTCAGGACAGGGCGCCCTACAATGAGCAGTTCTTC. Translation gives CASSTQDRAPYNEQFF.

This chain uses TRBV19 with TRBJ2-7, with no clear D. Germline V gene sequence: CDR1 LNHDA, CDR2 SQIVND (reference sequence). V was pared by 1 base and J by 7 bases, with 8 bases between. The CDR3 consists of 12 residues. The CDR3 is CASSIGGSEQYF. CDR3 coding DNA: TGTGCCAGTAGTATAGGCGGTTCTGAGCAGTACTTC.

This clone was observed once. The DNA of the CDR3 is TGTGCCAGCAGCTGGCAGGGGGCGGGTGGGACCTACGAGCAGTACTTC. Translating gives CASSWQGAGGTYEQYF. The chain links TRBV7-2 to TRBJ2-5; TRBD1 aligns across 8 bases. The J call is in doubt because the DNA end fits TRBJ2-7 better. The germline V gene has CDR1 SGHTA and CDR2 FQGNSA. This CDR3 comprises 16 residues.

This clone was seen a few times. J is TRBJ1-2 and V is TRBV27; TRBD1 aligns across 8 bases. CDR1 and CDR2 from the germline V gene are MNHEY and SMNVEV (reference sequence). CDR3 size: 15 residues. V lost 4 bases and J lost 4; bases outside the gene matches: 8. The CDR3 bases are TGTGCCAGCAGTTCCTCGGGACAGGCTGGCTATGGCTACACCTTC. This codes for CASSSSGQAGYGYTF.

The CDR3 loop reads CASSYSLGGGYTF. The CDR3 DNA follows: TGTGCCAGCAGTTACTCGTTGGGCGGGGGCTACACCTTC. The chain carries TRBV6-5 and TRBJ1-2; no reliable D call. Trimming removed 0 bases from V and 8 bases from J, with 10 bases in between. Germline CDR1 and CDR2: MNHEY and SVGAGI. This CDR3 is built from 13 residues.

V and J are TRBV21-1 and TRBJ1-1; TRBD1 is the table's D call, not checked against the DNA. TRBV21-1 is an annotated pseudogene. The CDR3 consists of 14 residues. In nucleotides, the CDR3 is TGTGCCAGCAGCCACAGGGGTGGGTACACTGAAGCTTTCTTT. Its translation is CASSHRGGYTEAFF.

A single count supports this clone. This rearrangement joins TRBV15 to TRBJ2-3, with 9 nucleotides matching TRBD2. This CDR3 is 16 amino acids long. Germline loops: CDR1 LNHNV, CDR2 YYDKDF (reference sequence). Trimming cost V 1 base and J 1 base; bases outside gene matches: 3. CDR3 loop: CATSRVAGVGTDTQYF. The CDR3 DNA reads as TGTGCCACCAGCAGAGTAGCGGGAGTTGGCACAGATACGCAGTATTTT.

The chain couples TRBV5-1 to TRBJ2-3; the D gene is possibly TRBD2 (5 bases). CDR1 is SGHRS, CDR2 YFSETQ, per germline. V lost 5 bases, J lost 0 bases, and 13 bases lay in between. This CDR3 has 15 amino acids. The CDR3 sequence is CASSRSGVSTDTQYF. The CDR3 coding sequence is TGCGCCAGCAGTAGAAGCGGTGTAAGCACAGATACGCAGTATTTT.

A single count supports this clone. The chain combines TRBV7-6 with TRBJ1-1, with 8 nucleotides matching TRBD1. V lost 5 bases, J lost 2 bases, and 7 bases stayed unmatched. CDR3 size: 15 residues. Germline V CDR1 and CDR2: SGHVS, FNYEAQ. Here the CDR3 reads CASSLGTGGNTEAFF. Here the CDR3 DNA reads TGTGCCAGCAGCCTCGGGACAGGTGGAAACACTGAAGCTTTCTTT.

This chain uses TRBV6-5 with TRBJ1-6, with D unclear. This CDR3 comprises 13 residues. Germline loops: CDR1 MNHEY, CDR2 SVGAGI. V shed 4 bases and J shed 7 bases, with 8 bases lying between them. As DNA, the CDR3 is TGTGCCAGCAGTTCCTATGAAAATTCACCCCTCCACTTT. Its protein is CASSSYENSPLHF.

The chain carries TRBV28 and TRBJ1-2; D is possibly TRBD1 (6 bases). The CDR3 extends over 16 amino acids. V was shortened by 2 bases and J by 7 bases, with 20 bases between the two germline ends. Germline V gene data show CDR1 as MDHEN and CDR2 as SYDVKM. This chain's CDR3 is CASSLPGSGRGSGYTF. The CDR3 DNA reads as TGTGCCAGCAGTTTACCGGGGTCCGGCAGGGGTAGTGGCTACACCTTC.

The J gene is TRBJ1-2, the V gene TRBV6-5; tentatively, D is TRBD1 (6 bases). Germline CDR1 MNHEY, CDR2 SVGAGI. Trimming pared 6 bases from V and 5 bases from J, leaving 13 bases between. The CDR3 is 13 residues long. This chain's CDR3 is CASRPGQPYGYTF. CDR3 nucleotides: TGTGCCAGCAGGCCGGGACAACCTTATGGCTACACCTTC.

The rearrangement joins TRBV11-3 to TRBJ2-4; no clear D. Germline V gene sequence: CDR1 SGHNT, CDR2 YENEEA. V was clipped by 0 bases and J by 4 bases, with 4 bases between them. CDR3 length equals 13 residues. The CDR3 here is CASSLDTKNIQYF. The CDR3 DNA follows: TGTGCCAGCAGCTTAGATACTAAAAACATTCAGTACTTC.

This sequence joins TRBV27 and TRBJ2-2, with 14 bases identical to TRBD2. With V trimmed by 6 bases and J by 7 bases, 4 bases remained unmatched. CDR1 and CDR2 (germline): MNHEY, SMNVEV (reference sequence). The CDR3 is made up of 15 amino acids. This chain's CDR3 is CASRRLAGGVGELFF. CDR3 bases: TGTGCCAGCAGGAGACTAGCGGGGGGGGTCGGGGAGCTGTTTTTT.

In this sample, this clone turned up a few times. The chain joins TRBV5-1 to TRBJ2-2; D uncertain. The germline gives CDR1 SGHRS, CDR2 YFSETQ. V lost 6 bases and J 1 base, leaving 10 bases between the germline ends. The CDR3 has 14 residues. As DNA, the CDR3 is TGCGCCAGCAAAACCTACTGGAACACCGGGGAGCTGTTTTTT. This gives the protein CASKTYWNTGELFF.

The chain joins TRBV6-6 to TRBJ1-2; a weak D match, TRBD1 (6 bases). Trimming took 6 bases from V and 6 from J, leaving 23 bases between them. Per the germline V gene, CDR1 is MNHNY and CDR2 is SVGAGI (reference sequence). This CDR3 is 16 amino acids long. The CDR3 bases are TGTGCCAGCAGCTCGGGGATCGGACAGCTTACGGATGGCTACACCTTC. The encoded protein is CASSSGIGQLTDGYTF.

This clone showed up just a few times. The chain is built from TRBV29-1 and TRBJ2-7; the match to TRBD1 covers 10 bases. The germline CDR1 and CDR2 sequences are SQVTM and ANQGSEA. Trimming removed 0 bases from V and 6 bases from J; junction bases left unmatched: 2. The CDR3 is 13 residues long. The CDR3 sequence: CSVEEDRGFEQYF. Written as DNA, the CDR3 is TGCAGCGTTGAAGAGGACAGGGGGTTCGAGCAGTACTTC.

The J gene is TRBJ1-6, the V gene TRBV5-6; TRBD1 aligns across 10 bases. J lost 10 bases, V lost 3 bases, and 7 bases had no gene match. Germline V gene lookup returns CDR1 SGHDT and CDR2 YYEEEE. This CDR3 contains 15 residues. This CDR3 is CASSWGDRGISPLHF. The CDR3, as DNA: TGTGCCAGCAGCTGGGGGGACAGGGGTATATCACCCCTCCACTTT. Based on the CDR3 plus reference TRBV5-6 and TRBJ1-6, the full variable domain is DAGVTQSPTHLIKTRGQQVTLRCSPKSGHDTVSWYQQALGQGPQFIFQYYEEEERQRGNFPDRFSGHQFPNYSSELNVNALLLGDSALYLCASSWGDRGISPLHFGNGTRLTVT.

The chain carries TRBV10-3 and TRBJ2-7; 11 bases match TRBD1. J lost 2 bases, V lost 4 bases, and 1 base had no gene match. The germline V gene has CDR1 ENHRY and CDR2 SYGVKD. The CDR3 length is 14 residues. CDR3 DNA: TGTGCCATCAGTGGGGGACAGGGGGCCTACGAGCAGTACTTC. Residues: CAISGGQGAYEQYF.

This chain joins TRBV25-1 and TRBJ1-3; D gene ambiguous. CDR3 length equals 15 residues. Germline values: CDR1 MGHDK, CDR2 SYGVNS. V lost 1 base, J lost 4 bases, and 11 bases lay in between. CDR3 DNA: TGTGCCAGCAGTGAATTCTTCAGTCTCGGAAACACCATATATTTT. This codes for CASSEFFSLGNTIYF.

V and J are TRBV5-4 and TRBJ1-1; D ambiguous. The CDR3 length is 13 residues. The V and J ends lost 0 bases and 7 bases respectively, with 10 bases between them. CDR1 SGHNT and CDR2 YYREEE come from the germline V gene (reference sequence). The CDR3 loop reads CASSLGRVSEAFF. The CDR3, as DNA: TGTGCCAGCAGCTTGGGGAGGGTAAGTGAAGCTTTCTTT.

This chain connects TRBV14 to TRBJ1-3; D gene unclear. There are 14 residues in the CDR3. Germline V gives CDR1 SGHDN, CDR2 FVKESK. The ends were cut back, 1 base at V and 9 bases at J, with 13 bases in the middle. The CDR3 DNA sequence: TGTGCCAGCAGCCAAGTTTCTCGAAGTAGCACCATATATTTT. Its translation is CASSQVSRSSTIYF.